Listed below are T cell receptor beta chains from one sample, sequenced in a study of cytomegalovirus exposure and HLA in healthy donors. Measured with immunoSEQ multiplex PCR; TCRdb has only the in-frame clones, and not every one. The table lists about 190,000 clones, about 80% of them singletons. The sample consisted of PBMCs. Receptors were obtained from a woman in her thirties or forties in good health and CMV-seronegative. The CDR3 runs from the conserved cysteine through the conserved F or W. The D gene is left open where the match is weak. The size entry is marked missing in some rows and otherwise reads once, few, many or a size class.

D	V	J	size	DNA	CDR3
.	TRBV27	TRBJ2-2	few	TGTGCCAGCAGCCGGGACACATTGGGCCCGAACACCGGGGAGCTGTTTTTT	CASSRDTLGPNTGELFF
.	TRBV9	TRBJ2-5	.	TGTGCCAGCAGCCCGGACAGAACACAAGAGACCCAGTACTTC	CASSPDRTQETQYF
.	TRBV5-1	TRBJ2-1	.	TGCGCCAGCAGCTTGACAGGAAACTCCTACAATGAGCAGTTCTTC	CASSLTGNSYNEQFF
.	TRBV5-8	TRBJ1-5	.	TGTGCCAGCAGCTTGATGGGACTTAATCAGCCCCAGCATTTT	CASSLMGLNQPQHF
.	TRBV7-8	TRBJ1-4	.	TGTGCCAGCAGCTTTCGGATCGGAGGATACGCTGAAAAACTGTTTTTT	CASSFRIGGYAEKLFF
TRBD1	TRBV7-8	TRBJ1-3	.	TGTGCCAGCAGCTTAGGGACAGGGGGCCTCCAACCTTTTGGAAACACCATATATTTT	CASSLGTGGLQPFGNTIYF
TRBD1	TRBV27	TRBJ1-5	.	TGTGCCAGCAGAATCGGACAGGATAGCAATCAGCCCCAGCATTTT	CASRIGQDSNQPQHF
.	TRBV7-2	TRBJ1-1	.	TGTGCCAGCAGGGTAAAGTCGGTCAGGGACACTGAAGCTTTCTTT	CASRVKSVRDTEAFF
TRBD1	TRBV19	TRBJ2-5	.	TGTGCCAGTAGTCTTAGGACAGGACAAGAGACCCAGTACTTC	CASSLRTGQETQYF
TRBD1	TRBV27	TRBJ1-5	.	TGTGCCAGCAGATCACAACGGACAGGCGGTGTTCAGCCCCAGCATTTT	CASRSQRTGGVQPQHF
.	TRBV6-1	TRBJ2-2	.	TGTGCCAGCCACGGTGGACGGGAAACCGGGGAGCTGTTTTTT	CASHGGRETGELFF
.	TRBV6-5	TRBJ1-3	.	TGTGCCAGCAGTTCCAGGGGAAACACCATATATTTT	CASSSRGNTIYF
TRBD2	TRBV5-1	TRBJ2-3	.	TGCGCCAGCAGCTTGGATGGTAGCGGGAGAGGGCAGTATTTT	CASSLDGSGRGQYF
TRBD2	TRBV10-3	TRBJ2-5	.	TGTGCCATCAGTGAGTCTACTAGCGGGAGGTCGAGGGAGACCCAGTACTTC	CAISESTSGRSRETQYF
TRBD1	TRBV6-5	TRBJ1-2	.	TGTGCCAGCAGTTACTCCTACAGGGGTTCTAACTATGGCTACACCTTC	CASSYSYRGSNYGYTF
.	TRBV6-5	TRBJ1-5	once	TGTGCCAGCAGTTCGGGCAATCAGCCCCAGCATTTT	CASSSGNQPQHF
.	TRBV4-1	TRBJ2-3	.	TGCGCCAGCAGCCCCCCCGACTCTAAAAGGACAGATACGCAGTATTTT	CASSPPDSKRTDTQYF
TRBD1	TRBV19	TRBJ1-2	.	TGTGCCAGTAGTACTCCGGGACAGGGGTATGGCTACACCTTC	CASSTPGQGYGYTF
TRBD1	TRBV7-6	TRBJ1-4	.	TGTGCCAGCAGCCAGACAGGGGGTAATGAAAAACTGTTTTTT	CASSQTGGNEKLFF
.	TRBV5-6	TRBJ1-2	.	TGTGCCAGCAGCTTGGGGGGGGTCTATGGCTACACCTTC	CASSLGGVYGYTF
TRBD2	TRBV9	TRBJ2-7	.	TGTGCCAGCAGCTTGGGGGGGACTAGCGGGAGAATATCCGACGAGCAGTACTTC	CASSLGGTSGRISDEQYF
TRBD2	TRBV7-2	TRBJ2-1	.	TGTGCCAGCTTTCTACCGGGGGGACTAGCGGGAGCAACCTACAATGAGCAGTTCTTC	CASFLPGGLAGATYNEQFF
TRBD2	TRBV5-4	TRBJ2-5	few	TGTGCCAGCAGCCCCGGGACTAGCCAAGAGACCCAGTACTTC	CASSPGTSQETQYF
TRBD2	TRBV4-2	TRBJ2-2	.	TGTGCCAGCAGCCTTGCGACTAGCGAACACGCGAACACCGGGGAGCTGTTTTTT	CASSLATSEHANTGELFF
.	TRBV18	TRBJ1-1	few	TGTGCCAGCTCACCACAACAAAACACTGAAGCTTTCTTT	CASSPQQNTEAFF
.	TRBV6-5	TRBJ2-1	.	TGTGCCAGCAGTAGGGGTGGCCCCTACAATGAGCAGTTCTTC	CASSRGGPYNEQFF
TRBD2	TRBV30	TRBJ2-7	.	TGTGCCTGGAGTGTACGACTAGCGGCCTACGAGCAGTACTTC	CAWSVRLAAYEQYF
TRBD2	TRBV6-5	TRBJ2-1	few	TGTGCCAGCAGGACCAGACTAGCGGGGTACAATGAGCAGTTCTTC	CASRTRLAGYNEQFF
.	TRBV19	TRBJ1-1	few	TGTGCCAGTAGAGCGGACGGGGAGAACACTGAAGCTTTCTTT	CASRADGENTEAFF
.	TRBV7-8	TRBJ1-1	.	TGTGCCAGCAGCTTATTGGCAATGAACACTGAAGCTTTCTTT	CASSLLAMNTEAFF
.	TRBV2	TRBJ2-7	.	TGTGCCAGCAATACGGGACAAGTGAGAGAGCAGTACTTC	CASNTGQVREQYF
.	TRBV19	TRBJ1-1	.	TGTGCCAGTAGACAGGCAAACATGAACACTGAAGCTTTCTTT	CASRQANMNTEAFF
TRBD1	TRBV19	TRBJ1-5	few	TGTGCCAGTAGTATTTCGGCAGGGGGTTTTGGACAGCCCCAGCATTTT	CASSISAGGFGQPQHF
TRBD1	TRBV30	TRBJ1-1	.	TGCTGTTTTGGACAGGGGAACACTGAAGCTTTCTTT	CCFGQGNTEAFF
.	TRBV7-9	TRBJ1-1	.	TGTGCCAGCAGCTCCTCCGGGGGTGACACTGAAGCTTTCTTT	CASSSSGGDTEAFF
.	TRBV4-1	TRBJ2-3	.	TGCGCCAGCAGCCCGACAGATACGCAGTATTTT	CASSPTDTQYF
.	TRBV28	TRBJ1-6	.	TGTGCCAGCAGTTTATACGGTAGCGGCCCCGGGTCACCCCTCCACTTT	CASSLYGSGPGSPLHF
.	TRBV27	TRBJ1-5	.	TGTGCCAGCAGTTCCGGGACAAATCAGCCCCAGCATTTT	CASSSGTNQPQHF
TRBD1	TRBV19	TRBJ1-2	.	TGTGCCAGTAGCCCGTTACAGGGGATCTATGGCTACACCTTC	CASSPLQGIYGYTF
TRBD2	TRBV5-1	TRBJ2-3	.	TGCGCCAGCAGCTTACAAGGACTAGTTACAGATACGCAGTATTTT	CASSLQGLVTDTQYF
TRBD1	TRBV13	TRBJ2-1	.	TGTGCCAGCAAACCTTGGAGAGAGAGGACAGGGGGCCATGAGCAGTTCTTC	CASKPWRERTGGHEQFF
.	TRBV4-3	TRBJ2-1	.	TGCGCCAGCAGCTCCTCGGTAGCGGAGCTGGTCTACAATGAGCAGTTCTTC	CASSSSVAELVYNEQFF
.	TRBV2	TRBJ2-3	.	TGTGCCAGCAAATTTTCGCGAAACACAGATACGCAGTATTTT	CASKFSRNTDTQYF
.	TRBV19	TRBJ2-2	.	TGTGCCAGTCGTACGTATCCCGGGGAGCTGTTTTTT	CASRTYPGELFF
TRBD1	TRBV7-2	TRBJ1-2	.	TGTGCCAGCAGCCCAAACAGGGGTCCTAACTATGGCTACACCTTC	CASSPNRGPNYGYTF
.	TRBV5-1	TRBJ1-1	.	TGCGCCAGCAGAAGGGCAATGACAGAGAACACTGAAGCTTTCTTT	CASRRAMTENTEAFF
.	TRBV7-9	TRBJ2-3	.	TGTGCCAGCAGCTCGGATGGACAATTCACAGATACGCAGTATTTT	CASSSDGQFTDTQYF
.	TRBV27	TRBJ1-5	.	TGTGCCAGCAGTTTAAGGGGCGGACGCAATCAGCCCCAGCATTTT	CASSLRGGRNQPQHF
.	TRBV6-1	TRBJ1-4	.	TGTGCCAGCACAATTTCGAGGGAAGGGAGCTGGCATTTT	CASTISREGSWHF
.	TRBV19	TRBJ1-4	.	TGTGCCAGTAGTATCCTCGCAGGAGAAGGGGGAAAACTGTTTTTT	CASSILAGEGGKLFF
TRBD2	TRBV5-1	TRBJ2-1	.	TGCGCCAGCAGCTTCGGACTAGTCATCGATGAGCAGTTCTTC	CASSFGLVIDEQFF